This T cell receptor (beta chain) was recorded in a study of shared clonotypes between healthy human individuals. Study as a whole: Per-donor plates numbered three CD4 naive, three CD4 memory, two CD8 naive and one CD8 memory.

For this clone: Its antigen remains unknown.

Using immunoSEQ multiplex PCR, the repertoire was profiled, and TCRdb retains in-frame clones only, with some absent. The sample comprises a few million clones, approximately 94% of which are singletons, and roughly 0.13% rests with the top ten. V lost 5 bases, J lost 7 bases, and 20 bases lay in between. Germline assignment: CDR1 MGHRA and CDR2 YSYEKL. The CDR3 loop spans 15 amino acids. Study-wide results and limits: The study drew on few donors, limiting represented genetic and exposure-history diversity.

Sequenced sample: naive CD4+ T cells sorted from blood. As to subset: CD45RA+ positively selected. This sequence joins TRBV4-1 and TRBJ2-5; D is possibly TRBD2 (5 bases). The sequence came from a man between 18 and 35 years old in good health. The CDR3 sequence: CASSSHTGDSGTQYF. The CDR3 bases are TGCGCCAGCAGCTCACATACCGGGGATTCAGGGACCCAGTACTTC.